These T cell receptor beta chains were read from a single sample in a study of blood T cell repertoires in COVID-19. Measured with immunoSEQ multiplex PCR; TCRdb has only the in-frame clones, and not every one. Of more than 300,000 clones listed, roughly 90% are singletons. The sequenced material came from peripheral blood. These receptors originate from a man between 18 and 35 years old who had recovered from COVID-19. The CDR3 runs from the conserved cysteine through the conserved F or W. A D gene is named only where the DNA matches it firmly. Clone size is not always given. Where it is, it says once, few, many or a class for expanded clones.

TRBV7-9	-	TRBJ2-7	-	CASSLYTSYEQYF	TGTGCCAGCAGCTTATACACCTCCTACGAGCAGTACTTC
TRBV18	-	TRBJ2-7	-	CASSSPGAPYEQYF	TGTGCCAGCTCGAGTCCAGGGGCCCCCTACGAGCAGTACTTC
TRBV7-9	once	TRBJ1-4	TRBD1	CASSPGTGYEKLFF	TGTGCCAGCAGCCCCGGGACAGGGTATGAAAAACTGTTTTTT
TRBV20-1	once	TRBJ1-5	-	CSASGLRVSENQPQHF	TGCAGTGCTAGTGGTTTGCGGGTCTCGGAGAATCAGCCCCAGCATTTT
TRBV6-2/TRBV6-3	-	TRBJ2-1	TRBD1	CASSYAPDRGHYNEQFF	TGTGCCAGCAGTTACGCACCGGACAGGGGGCATTACAATGAGCAGTTCTTC
TRBV6-2/TRBV6-3	few	TRBJ1-5	-	CASSFVSPDQPQHF	TGTGCCAGCAGCTTCGTTAGTCCGGATCAGCCCCAGCATTTT
TRBV5-4	-	TRBJ2-5	TRBD2	CASSFSRSSGNQETQYF	TGTGCCAGCAGCTTCTCGCGCTCGAGCGGGAACCAAGAGACCCAGTACTTC
TRBV30	-	TRBJ1-5	-	CAWTKGGGNQPQHF	TGTGCCTGGACCAAAGGGGGGGGCAATCAGCCCCAGCATTTT
TRBV19	few	TRBJ1-1	-	CASSIGETEAFF	TGTGCCAGTAGTATAGGCGAAACTGAAGCTTTCTTT
TRBV15	-	TRBJ2-1	-	CATSRDSNEQFF	TGTGCCACCAGCAGAGACAGTAATGAGCAGTTCTTC
TRBV23-1	once	TRBJ1-4	TRBD1	CASHVRGEVREKLFF	TGCGCCAGCCATGTCAGGGGGGAGGTAAGAGAAAAACTGTTTTTT
TRBV2	-	TRBJ1-1	TRBD1	CASSAGGLEAFF	TGTGCCAGCAGTGCAGGGGGGCTTGAAGCTTTCTTT
TRBV14	-	TRBJ1-1	-	CASSQQGNTEAFF	TGTGCCAGCAGCCAGCAGGGGAACACTGAAGCTTTCTTT
TRBV5-1	-	TRBJ2-3	-	CASSSGEPRLNTQYF	TGCGCCAGCAGCTCGGGGGAACCCAGGTTAAATACGCAGTATTTT
TRBV9	-	TRBJ1-1	TRBD1	CASRENLGQGAAFF	TGTGCCAGCAGAGAAAACCTCGGACAGGGAGCAGCTTTCTTT
TRBV5-6	-	TRBJ1-1	-	CASSRRWEYTEAFF	TGTGCCAGCAGTCGGAGATGGGAGTACACTGAAGCTTTCTTT
TRBV4-1	-	TRBJ2-5	-	CASSQGAVGETQYF	TGCGCCAGCAGCCAGGGGGCCGTAGGGGAGACCCAGTACTTC
TRBV25-1	-	TRBJ2-2	-	CASSDRAGGELFF	TGTGCCAGCAGTGACAGGGCCGGCGGGGAGCTGTTTTTT
TRBV6-5	-	TRBJ2-1	-	CASNTIGDEQFF	TGTGCCAGCAATACCATAGGGGATGAGCAGTTCTTC
TRBV11-2	-	TRBJ2-3	TRBD2	CASSLGGSGNTDTQYF	TGTGCCAGCAGCTTAGGGGGTAGCGGGAACACAGATACGCAGTATTTT
TRBV18	-	TRBJ2-2	TRBD1	CASSPPGQPNTGELFF	TGTGCCAGCTCACCACCGGGACAGCCTAACACCGGGGAGCTGTTTTTT
TRBV7-9	-	TRBJ1-2	TRBD1	CASSRGTGPSKGYTF	TGTGCCAGCAGCAGAGGGACAGGGCCATCGAAGGGCTACACCTTC
TRBV19	-	TRBJ1-5	-	CASSMYGGNQPQHF	TGTGCCAGTAGTATGTACGGGGGGAATCAGCCCCAGCATTTT
TRBV6-1	once	TRBJ2-6	TRBD1	CASSGGQDSVSGANVLTF	TGTGCCAGCAGTGGTGGACAGGATTCGGTTTCTGGGGCCAACGTCCTGACTTTC
TRBV19	-	TRBJ2-3	-	CASSSPLGTDTQYF	TGTGCCAGTAGTTCCCCCTTAGGCACAGATACGCAGTATTTT
TRBV10-3	-	TRBJ2-7	TRBD2	CAISAGTRGAYEQYF	TGTGCCATCAGCGCCGGGACTCGGGGGGCCTACGAGCAGTACTTC
TRBV4-2	-	TRBJ2-1	TRBD2	CASSPTSYEQFF	TGTGCCAGCAGCCCGACTAGCTATGAGCAGTTCTTC
TRBV6-6	-	TRBJ1-1	TRBD1	CASSYLRQGANTEAFF	TGTGCCAGCAGTTACCTACGACAGGGGGCGAACACTGAAGCTTTCTTT
TRBV29-1	-	TRBJ1-2	-	CSAERGFGINGYTF	TGCAGCGCGGAGAGGGGGTTCGGTATAAATGGCTACACCTTC
TRBV2	-	TRBJ2-1	TRBD2	CASTLAGSSYNEQFF	TGTGCCAGCACCCTAGCGGGGAGCTCCTACAATGAGCAGTTCTTC
TRBV5-4	-	TRBJ2-3	TRBD1	CASSPRQGAFVTDTQYF	TGTGCCAGCAGCCCCAGACAGGGGGCGTTTGTCACAGATACGCAGTATTTT
TRBV5-6	-	TRBJ1-2	-	CASSHSGYTF	TGTGCCAGCAGCCACTCTGGCTACACCTTC
TRBV3-1/TRBV3-2	once	TRBJ1-1	-	CASSQEWSHQKAFF	TGTGCCAGCAGCCAAGAGTGGAGTCATCAAAAGGCTTTCTTT
TRBV21-1	-	TRBJ2-7	-	CASTQIMSEQYF	TGTGCCAGCACCCAGATAATGTCCGAGCAGTACTTC
TRBV2	-	TRBJ1-5	-	CASSVVTGAQPQHF	TGTGCCAGCAGTGTCGTTACAGGTGCTCAGCCCCAGCATTTT
TRBV6-5	-	TRBJ1-1	-	CASSQGGAEAFF	TGTGCCAGCAGTCAGGGAGGGGCTGAAGCTTTCTTT
TRBV5-1	-	TRBJ2-5	TRBD1	CASSLTGLGPETQYF	TGCGCCAGCAGCCTGACAGGGTTGGGTCCAGAGACCCAGTACTTC
TRBV18	-	TRBJ1-1	-	CASSPGQSQTEAFF	TGTGCCAGCTCACCAGGACAGTCTCAAACTGAAGCTTTCTTT
TRBV5-1	-	TRBJ2-3	-	CASMRGEVTDTQYF	TGCGCCAGCATGCGAGGCGAAGTCACAGATACGCAGTATTTT